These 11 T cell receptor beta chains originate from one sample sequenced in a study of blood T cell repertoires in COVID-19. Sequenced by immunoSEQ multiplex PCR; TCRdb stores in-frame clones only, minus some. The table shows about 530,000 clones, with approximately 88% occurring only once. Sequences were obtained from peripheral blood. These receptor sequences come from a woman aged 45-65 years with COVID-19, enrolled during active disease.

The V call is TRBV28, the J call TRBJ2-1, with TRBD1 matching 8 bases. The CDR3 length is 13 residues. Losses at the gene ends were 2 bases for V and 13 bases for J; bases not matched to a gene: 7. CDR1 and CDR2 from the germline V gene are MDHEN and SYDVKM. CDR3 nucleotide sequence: TGTGCCAGCAGTTTAACAGGCACAGGGGGTCAGTTCTTC. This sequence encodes CASSLTGTGGQFF. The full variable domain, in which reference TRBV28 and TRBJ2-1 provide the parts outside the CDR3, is DVKVTQSSRYLVKRTGEKVFLECVQDMDHENMFWYRQDPGLGLRLIYFSYDVKMKEKGDIPEGYSVSREKKERFSLILESASTNQTSMYLCASSLTGTGGQFFGPGTRLTVL.

The CDR3 sequence: CASILDRASNYGYTF. In DNA, the CDR3 is TGTGCCAGCATCCTGGACAGGGCCTCAAACTATGGCTACACCTTC. The rearrangement links TRBV28 to TRBJ1-2; TRBD1 matches 8 bases. The CDR3 totals 15 residues. With V trimmed by 7 bases and J by 2 bases, 9 bases remained unmatched. Germline V gene data show CDR1 as MDHEN and CDR2 as SYDVKM.

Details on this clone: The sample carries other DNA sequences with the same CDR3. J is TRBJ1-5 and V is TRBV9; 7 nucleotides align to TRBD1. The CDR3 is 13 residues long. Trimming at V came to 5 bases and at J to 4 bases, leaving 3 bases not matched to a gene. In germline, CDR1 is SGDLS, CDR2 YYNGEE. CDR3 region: CASSLQGNQPQHF. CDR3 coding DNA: TGTGCCAGCAGTTTACAGGGGAATCAGCCCCAGCATTTT.

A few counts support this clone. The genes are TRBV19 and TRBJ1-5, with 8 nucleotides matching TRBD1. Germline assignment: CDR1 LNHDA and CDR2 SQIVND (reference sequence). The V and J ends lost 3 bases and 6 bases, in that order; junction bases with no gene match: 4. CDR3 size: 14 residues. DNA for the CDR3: TGTGCCAGTAGTATCGACAGGGGTGGTCAGCCCCAGCATTTT. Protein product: CASSIDRGGQPQHF.

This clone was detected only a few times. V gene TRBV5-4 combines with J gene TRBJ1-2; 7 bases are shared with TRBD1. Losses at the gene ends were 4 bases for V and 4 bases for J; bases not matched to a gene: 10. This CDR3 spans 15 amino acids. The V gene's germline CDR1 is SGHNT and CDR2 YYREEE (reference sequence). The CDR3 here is CASSPQYRGTYGYTF. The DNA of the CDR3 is TGTGCCAGCAGCCCGCAGTACAGGGGCACCTATGGCTACACCTTC.

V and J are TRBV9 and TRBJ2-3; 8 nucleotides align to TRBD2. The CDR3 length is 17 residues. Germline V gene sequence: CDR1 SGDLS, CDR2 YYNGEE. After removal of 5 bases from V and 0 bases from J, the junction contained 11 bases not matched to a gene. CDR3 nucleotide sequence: TGTGCCAGCAGTGAGACGGGGGGGCTAGGGAGCACAGATACGCAGTATTTT. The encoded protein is CASSETGGLGSTDTQYF. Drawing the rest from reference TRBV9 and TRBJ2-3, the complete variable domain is DSGVTQTPKHLITATGQRVTLRCSPRSGDLSVYWYQQSLDQGLQFLIQYYNGEERAKGNILERFSAQQFPDLHSELNLSSLELGDSALYFCASSETGGLGSTDTQYFGPGTRLTVL.

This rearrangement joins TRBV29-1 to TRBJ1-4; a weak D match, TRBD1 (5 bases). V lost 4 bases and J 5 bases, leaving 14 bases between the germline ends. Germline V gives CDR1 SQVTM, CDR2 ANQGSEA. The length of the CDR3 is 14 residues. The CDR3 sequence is CSVARGGLNEKLFF. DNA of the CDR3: TGCAGCGTTGCCCGGGGGGGGTTAAATGAAAAACTGTTTTTT.

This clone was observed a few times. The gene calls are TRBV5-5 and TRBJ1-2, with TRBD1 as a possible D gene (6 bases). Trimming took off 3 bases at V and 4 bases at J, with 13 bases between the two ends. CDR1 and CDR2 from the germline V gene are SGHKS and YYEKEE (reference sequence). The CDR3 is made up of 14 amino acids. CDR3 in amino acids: CASSYGQKGYGYTF. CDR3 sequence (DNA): TGTGCCAGCAGCTATGGACAGAAGGGCTATGGCTACACCTTC. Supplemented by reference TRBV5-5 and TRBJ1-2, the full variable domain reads DAGVTQSPTHLIKTRGQQVTLRCSPISGHKSVSWYQQVLGQGPQFIFQYYEKEERGRGNFPDRFSARQFPNYSSELNVNALLLGDSALYLCASSYGQKGYGYTFGSGTRLTVV.

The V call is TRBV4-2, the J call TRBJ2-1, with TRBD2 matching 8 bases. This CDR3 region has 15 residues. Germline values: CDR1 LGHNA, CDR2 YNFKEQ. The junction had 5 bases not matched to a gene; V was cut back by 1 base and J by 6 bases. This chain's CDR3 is CASSQVGGAVNEQFF. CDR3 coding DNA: TGTGCCAGCAGCCAAGTCGGGGGGGCCGTCAATGAGCAGTTCTTC.

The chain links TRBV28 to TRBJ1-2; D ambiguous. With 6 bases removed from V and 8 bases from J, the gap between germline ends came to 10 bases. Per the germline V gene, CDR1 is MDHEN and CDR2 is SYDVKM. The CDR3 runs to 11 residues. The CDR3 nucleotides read TGTGCCAGCAGCCAATCTAGGGGCTACACCTTC. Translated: CASSQSRGYTF.

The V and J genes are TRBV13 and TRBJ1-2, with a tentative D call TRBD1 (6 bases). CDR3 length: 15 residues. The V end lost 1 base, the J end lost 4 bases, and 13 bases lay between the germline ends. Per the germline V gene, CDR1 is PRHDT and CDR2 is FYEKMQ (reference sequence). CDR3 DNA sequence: TGTGCCAGCAGCTTAGCGGGGGGGCTGAGCTATGGCTACACCTTC. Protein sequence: CASSLAGGLSYGYTF.